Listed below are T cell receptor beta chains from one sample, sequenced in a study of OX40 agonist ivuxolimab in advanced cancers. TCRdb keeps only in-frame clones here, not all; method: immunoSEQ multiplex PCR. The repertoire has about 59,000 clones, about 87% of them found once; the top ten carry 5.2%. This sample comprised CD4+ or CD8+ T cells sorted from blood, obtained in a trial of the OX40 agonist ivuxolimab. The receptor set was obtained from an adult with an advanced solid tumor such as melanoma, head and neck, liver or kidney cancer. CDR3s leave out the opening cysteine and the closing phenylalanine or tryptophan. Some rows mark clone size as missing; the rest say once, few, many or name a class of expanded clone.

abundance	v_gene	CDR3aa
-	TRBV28	ASSLGDLEAF
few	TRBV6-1	ASSGAPGNGYTIY
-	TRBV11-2	ASSSVRGKVREKLF
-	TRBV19	ASSVLQGNTEAF
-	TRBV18	ASSPPDILYQF
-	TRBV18	ASSRGQGDEKLF
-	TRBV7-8	ASRSISSGSPDTQY
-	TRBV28	ASSTLQGTYGERREQY
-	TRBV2	ASSRRSYNEKLF
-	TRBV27	ASSSFRPPSGKADTQY
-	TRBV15	ATSRERTSHNEQF
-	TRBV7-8	ASSLDSQYGYT
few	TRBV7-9	ASSYQGASEKLF
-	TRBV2	ASKAGSTDTQY
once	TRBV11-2	ASSLGTALGGYT
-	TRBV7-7	ASSSGLAETQY
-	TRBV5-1	ASSLAGGETQY
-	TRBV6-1	ASSDRGPSGQPQH
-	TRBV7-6	ASSPQGYKNIQY
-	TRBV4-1	ASSPLKLGRGTEAF
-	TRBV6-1	ASSLEDRYQPQH
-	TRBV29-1	SVGQGGNQPQH
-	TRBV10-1	ASSETGNYGYT
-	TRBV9	ASSVVEDGLYTDTQY
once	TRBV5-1	ASSLVGLEVDEQF
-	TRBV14	ASSQDVGQGNEKLF
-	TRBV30	AFSGGSGNTIY
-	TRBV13	ASSNYFQGGFEQY
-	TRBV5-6	ASSTGFTDTQY
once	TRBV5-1	ASSWRTGTDTQY
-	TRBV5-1	ASTWGDGHNSPLH
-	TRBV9	ASSVETREQF
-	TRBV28	ASSLSGRAANEQF
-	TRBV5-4	ASSTILGAQGYT
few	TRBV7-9	ASSLTTGTAF
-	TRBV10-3	ATLQALTYEQY
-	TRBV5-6	ASSFRTYNEQF